The clone carrying this TCR beta chain was seen only a few times. These data come from a study of blood T cell repertoires in COVID-19. This CDR3 has 19 residues. The V gene end was trimmed by 2 bases and the J gene end by 0 bases; junction bases not matched to a gene: 15. The germline gives CDR1 SGHRS, CDR2 YFSETQ. Data came from immunoSEQ multiplex PCR; TCRdb stores just in-frame clones and leaves some out. The sample contains around 250,000 clones, 90% of which appear only once. The V call is TRBV5-1, the J call TRBJ1-2; 8 bases are shared with TRBD1. The sample consisted of peripheral blood. The receptor was derived from a woman aged 60-75 years with COVID-19, enrolled during active disease. The DNA for the CDR3 is TGCGCCAGCAGCTTACAGGGGGAAGTTTTTCTATGGTCTAACTATGGCTACACCTTC. Protein sequence: CASSLQGEVFLWSNYGYTF.